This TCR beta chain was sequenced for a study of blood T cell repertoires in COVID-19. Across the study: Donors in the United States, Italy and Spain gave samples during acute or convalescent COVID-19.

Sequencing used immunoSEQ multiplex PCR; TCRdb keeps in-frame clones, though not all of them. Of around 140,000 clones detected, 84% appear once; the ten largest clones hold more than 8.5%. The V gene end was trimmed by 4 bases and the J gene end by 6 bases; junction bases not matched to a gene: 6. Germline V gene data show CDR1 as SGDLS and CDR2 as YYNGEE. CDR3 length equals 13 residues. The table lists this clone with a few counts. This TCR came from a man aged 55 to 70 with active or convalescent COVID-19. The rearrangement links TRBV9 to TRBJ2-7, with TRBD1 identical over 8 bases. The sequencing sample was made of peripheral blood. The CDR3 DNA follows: TGTGCCAGCAGCTCAACAGGGGGAAGCGAGCAGTACTTC. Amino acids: CASSSTGGSEQYF. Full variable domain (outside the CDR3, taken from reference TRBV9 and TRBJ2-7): DSGVTQTPKHLITATGQRVTLRCSPRSGDLSVYWYQQSLDQGLQFLIQYYNGEERAKGNILERFSAQQFPDLHSELNLSSLELGDSALYFCASSSTGGSEQYFGPGTRLTVT.